Below, one T cell receptor beta chain is given with its context. The sample belongs to a study of blood T cell repertoires in COVID-19. Everyone who took part was roughly 18 to 100 years old, and they came from about two dozen US areas. Self-reported history from a screening survey and questionnaire set each donor's cohort. Using immunoSEQ multiplex PCR, the repertoire was profiled, and TCRdb retains in-frame clones only, with some absent. The table records 350,000 to 400,000 clones, approximately 89% of them present only once. This clonotype was obtained from a woman in her forties who had been exposed to COVID-19. The specimen was PBMCs or T cells enriched from blood (not recorded which).

The CDR3 region is CAWSGQQGTKSYEQYF. The CDR3 coding sequence is TGTGCCTGGAGTGGCCAACAGGGGACAAAATCCTACGAGCAGTACTTC. The rearrangement links TRBV30 to TRBJ2-7, with 7 positions matching TRBD1. Germline values: CDR1 GTSNPN, CDR2 SVGIG (reference sequence). The CDR3 runs 16 residues. V was pared by 1 base and J by 1 base, with 10 bases of the junction left unmatched. The variable domain in full, with the rest retrieved from reference TRBV30 and TRBJ2-7, is SQTIHQWPATLVQPVGSPLSLECTVEGTSNPNLYWYRQAAGRGLQLLFYSVGIGQISSEVPQNLSASRPQDRQFILSSKKLLLSDSGFYLCAWSGQQGTKSYEQYFGPGTRLTVT.